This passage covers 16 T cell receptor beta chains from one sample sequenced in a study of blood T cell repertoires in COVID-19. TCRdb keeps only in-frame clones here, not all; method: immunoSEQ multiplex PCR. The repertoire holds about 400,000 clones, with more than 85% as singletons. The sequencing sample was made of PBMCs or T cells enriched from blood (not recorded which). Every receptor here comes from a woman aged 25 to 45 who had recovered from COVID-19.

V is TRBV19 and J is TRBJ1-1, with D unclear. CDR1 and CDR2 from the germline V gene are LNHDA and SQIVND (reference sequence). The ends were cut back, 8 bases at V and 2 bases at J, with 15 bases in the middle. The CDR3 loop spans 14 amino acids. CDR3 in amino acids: CASSSRTANTEAFF. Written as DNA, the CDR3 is TGTGCCAGTTCGTCTAGGACTGCAAACACTGAAGCTTTCTTT.

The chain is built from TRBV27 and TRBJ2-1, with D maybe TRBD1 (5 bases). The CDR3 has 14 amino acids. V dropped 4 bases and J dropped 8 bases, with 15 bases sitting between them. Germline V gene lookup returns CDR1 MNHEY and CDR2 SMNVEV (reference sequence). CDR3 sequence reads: CASSYDSPLYEQFF. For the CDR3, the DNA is TGTGCCAGCAGTTATGACAGCCCCCTCTATGAGCAGTTCTTC.

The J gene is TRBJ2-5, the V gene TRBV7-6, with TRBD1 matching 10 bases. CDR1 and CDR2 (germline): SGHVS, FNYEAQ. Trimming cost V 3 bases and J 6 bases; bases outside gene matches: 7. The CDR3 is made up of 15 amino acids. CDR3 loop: CASSLTGGAMKTQYF. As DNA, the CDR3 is TGTGCCAGCAGCTTGACAGGGGGCGCGATGAAGACCCAGTACTTC.

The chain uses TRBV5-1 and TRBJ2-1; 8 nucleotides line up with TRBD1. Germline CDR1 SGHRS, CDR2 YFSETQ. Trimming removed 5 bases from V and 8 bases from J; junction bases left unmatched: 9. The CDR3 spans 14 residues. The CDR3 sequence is CASRNGQGLDEQFF. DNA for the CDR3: TGCGCCAGCAGAAACGGACAGGGTCTGGATGAGCAGTTCTTC.

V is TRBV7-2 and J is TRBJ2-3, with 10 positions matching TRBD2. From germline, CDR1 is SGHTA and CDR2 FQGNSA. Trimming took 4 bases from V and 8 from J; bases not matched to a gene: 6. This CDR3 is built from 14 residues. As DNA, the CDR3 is TGTGCCAGCAGCTCTAGCGGGAGCTCGGTTACGCAGTATTTT. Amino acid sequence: CASSSSGSSVTQYF. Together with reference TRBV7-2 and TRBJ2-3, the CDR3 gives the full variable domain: GAGVSQSPSNKVTEKGKDVELRCDPISGHTALYWYRQSLGQGLEFLIYFQGNSAPDKSGLPSDRFSAERTGGSVSTLTIQRTQQEDSAVYLCASSSSGSSVTQYFGPGTRLTVL.

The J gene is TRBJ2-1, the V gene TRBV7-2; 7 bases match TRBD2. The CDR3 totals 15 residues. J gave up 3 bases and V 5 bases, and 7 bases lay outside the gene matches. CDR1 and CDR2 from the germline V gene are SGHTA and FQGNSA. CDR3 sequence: CASSLTGTNYNEQFF. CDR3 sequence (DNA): TGTGCCAGCAGCCTTACCGGGACTAACTACAATGAGCAGTTCTTC.

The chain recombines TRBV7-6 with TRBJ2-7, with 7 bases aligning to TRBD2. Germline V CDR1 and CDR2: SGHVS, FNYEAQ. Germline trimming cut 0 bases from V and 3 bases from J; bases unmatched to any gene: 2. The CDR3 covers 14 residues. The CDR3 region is CASSLASGGYEQYF. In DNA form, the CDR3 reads TGTGCCAGCAGCTTAGCCTCGGGGGGCTACGAGCAGTACTTC.

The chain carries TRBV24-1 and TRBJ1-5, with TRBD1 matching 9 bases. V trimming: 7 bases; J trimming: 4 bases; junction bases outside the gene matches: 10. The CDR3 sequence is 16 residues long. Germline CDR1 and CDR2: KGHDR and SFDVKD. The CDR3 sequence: CATSPTTGGGNQPQHF. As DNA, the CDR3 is TGTGCCACCAGCCCCACCACAGGGGGCGGGAATCAGCCCCAGCATTTT.

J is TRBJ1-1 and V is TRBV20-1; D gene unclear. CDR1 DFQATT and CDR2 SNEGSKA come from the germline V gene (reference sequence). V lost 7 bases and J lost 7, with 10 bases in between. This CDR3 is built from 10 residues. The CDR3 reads CSDHYDEAFF. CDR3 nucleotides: TGCAGTGACCACTACGATGAAGCTTTCTTT.

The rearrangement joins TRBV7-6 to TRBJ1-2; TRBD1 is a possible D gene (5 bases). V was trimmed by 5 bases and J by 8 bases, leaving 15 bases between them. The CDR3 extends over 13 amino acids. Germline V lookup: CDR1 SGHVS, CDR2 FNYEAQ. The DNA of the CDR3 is TGTGCCAGCAGCCGACAGAGCTTTGAGGGCTACACCTTC. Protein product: CASSRQSFEGYTF.

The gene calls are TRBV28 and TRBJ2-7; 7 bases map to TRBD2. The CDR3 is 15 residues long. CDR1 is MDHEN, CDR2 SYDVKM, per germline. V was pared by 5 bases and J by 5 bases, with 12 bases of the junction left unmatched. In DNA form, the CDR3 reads TGTGCCAGCAGTCCTCTAGCGGCCCCTCTGGACGAGCAGTACTTC. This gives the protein CASSPLAAPLDEQYF.

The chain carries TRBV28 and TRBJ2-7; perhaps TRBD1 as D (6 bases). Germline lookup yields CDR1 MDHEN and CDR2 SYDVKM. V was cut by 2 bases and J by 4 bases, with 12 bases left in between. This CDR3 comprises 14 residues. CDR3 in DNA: TGTGCCAGCAGTTTACCGGGACAACTATACGAGCAGTACTTC. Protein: CASSLPGQLYEQYF.

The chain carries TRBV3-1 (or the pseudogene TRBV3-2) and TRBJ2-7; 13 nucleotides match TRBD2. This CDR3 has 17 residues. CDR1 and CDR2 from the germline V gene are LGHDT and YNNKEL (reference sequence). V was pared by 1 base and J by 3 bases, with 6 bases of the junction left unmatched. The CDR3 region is CASSQALAGGRIYEQYF. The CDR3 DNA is TGTGCCAGCAGCCAAGCACTAGCGGGGGGGCGGATCTACGAGCAGTACTTC.

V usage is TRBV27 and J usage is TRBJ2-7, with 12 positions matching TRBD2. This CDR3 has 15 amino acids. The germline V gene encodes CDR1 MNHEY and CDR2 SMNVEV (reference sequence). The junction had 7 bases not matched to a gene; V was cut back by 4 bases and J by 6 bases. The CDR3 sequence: CASSSGASGRAEQYF. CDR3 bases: TGTGCCAGCAGTTCCGGGGCTAGCGGGAGGGCCGAGCAGTACTTC.

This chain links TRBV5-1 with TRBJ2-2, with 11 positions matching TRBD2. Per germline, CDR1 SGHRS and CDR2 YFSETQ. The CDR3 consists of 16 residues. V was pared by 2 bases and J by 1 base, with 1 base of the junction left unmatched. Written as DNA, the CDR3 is TGCGCCAGCAGCTTCGGACTAGCGGGGAACACCGGGGAGCTGTTTTTT. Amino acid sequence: CASSFGLAGNTGELFF.

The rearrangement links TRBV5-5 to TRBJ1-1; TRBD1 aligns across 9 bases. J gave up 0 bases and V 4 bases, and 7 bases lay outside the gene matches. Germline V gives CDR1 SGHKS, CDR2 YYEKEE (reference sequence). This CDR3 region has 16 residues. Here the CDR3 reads CASSLGTGSMNTEAFF. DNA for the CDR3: TGTGCCAGCAGCCTCGGGACAGGGTCGATGAACACTGAAGCTTTCTTT.